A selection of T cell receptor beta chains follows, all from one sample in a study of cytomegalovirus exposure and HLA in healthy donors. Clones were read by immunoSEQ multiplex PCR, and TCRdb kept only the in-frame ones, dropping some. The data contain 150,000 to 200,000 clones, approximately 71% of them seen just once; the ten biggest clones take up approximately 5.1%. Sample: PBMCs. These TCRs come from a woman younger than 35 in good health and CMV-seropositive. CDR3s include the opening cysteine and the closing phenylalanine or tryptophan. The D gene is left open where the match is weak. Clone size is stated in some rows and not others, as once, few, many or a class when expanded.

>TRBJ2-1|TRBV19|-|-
TGTGCCAGTAGCCCCGCCGGGGGGCGAGGTGAGCAGTTCTTC
CASSPAGGRGEQFF
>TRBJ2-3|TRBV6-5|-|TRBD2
TGTGCCAGTCGGCGGGGGGGCCTTGTGAATACGCAGTATTTT
CASRRGGLVNTQYF
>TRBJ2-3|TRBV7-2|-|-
TGTGCCAGCAGCCCTACTAGATACAGCACAGATACGCAGTATTTT
CASSPTRYSTDTQYF
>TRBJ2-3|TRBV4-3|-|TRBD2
TGCGCCAGCAGCCAAGATTCCGCCCCAGCGGGGGACTCAGATACGCAGTATTTT
CASSQDSAPAGDSDTQYF
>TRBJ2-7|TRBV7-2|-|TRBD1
TGTGCCAGCAGCTTTGGGACAGAATACGAGCAGTACTTC
CASSFGTEYEQYF
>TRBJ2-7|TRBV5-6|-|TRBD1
TGTGCCAGCAGCAAACGCTGGGGGACAGCACACTACGAGCAGTACTTC
CASSKRWGTAHYEQYF
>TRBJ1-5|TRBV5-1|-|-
TGCGCCAGCAGCCCGACGGGGGACCTAAGCAATCAGCCCCAGCATTTT
CASSPTGDLSNQPQHF
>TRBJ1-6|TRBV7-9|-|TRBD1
TGTGCCAGCAGCCAGTCGGGACAGGGAGATTCACCCCTCCACTTT
CASSQSGQGDSPLHF
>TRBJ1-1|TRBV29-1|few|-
TGCAGCGTTGAACAGGGGAACACTGAAGCTTTCTTT
CSVEQGNTEAFF
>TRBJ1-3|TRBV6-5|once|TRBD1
TGTGCCAGCGTCCAGGAGGGGGCCTCTGGAAACACCATATATTTT
CASVQEGASGNTIYF
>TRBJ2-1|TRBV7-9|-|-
TGTGCCAGCAGCAAAGGGGCCCAAGGGGGCTCCTACAATGAGCAGTTCTTC
CASSKGAQGGSYNEQFF
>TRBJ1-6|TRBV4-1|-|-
TGCGCCAGCAGCCATCGAGACATTTATGGATCCTATAATTCACCCCTCCACTTT
CASSHRDIYGSYNSPLHF
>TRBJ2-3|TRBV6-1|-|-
TGTGCCAGCACTCTAGCGAGTAGCACAGATACGCAGTATTTT
CASTLASSTDTQYF
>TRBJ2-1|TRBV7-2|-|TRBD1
TGTGCCAGCAGCTGGACAGGGGGAAGTAATGAGCAGTTCTTC
CASSWTGGSNEQFF
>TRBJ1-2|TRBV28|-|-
TGTGCCAGCGTTCGTCAGCAGGGTAACTATGGCTACACCTTC
CASVRQQGNYGYTF
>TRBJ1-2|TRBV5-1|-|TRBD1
TGCGCCAGCAGCAGGGGACAGGGGGCGTCTGGCTACACCTTC
CASSRGQGASGYTF
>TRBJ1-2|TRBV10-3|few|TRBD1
TGTGCCATCAGTGAGTCTCAGGGGACAGGTCTGGGGGAAGCTAACTATGGCTACACCTTC
CAISESQGTGLGEANYGYTF
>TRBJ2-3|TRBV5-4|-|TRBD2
TGTGCCAGCAGCTTGGGACTAGCGGGGATCACAGATACGCAGTATTTT
CASSLGLAGITDTQYF
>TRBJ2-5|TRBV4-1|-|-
TGCGCCAGCAGCCAAGATCCCGCAGGGTACCAAGAGACCCAGTACTTC
CASSQDPAGYQETQYF
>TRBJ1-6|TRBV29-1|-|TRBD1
TGCAGCGGACGGGACAGGGGGCCTCGATCCTATAATTCACCCCTCCACTTT
CSGRDRGPRSYNSPLHF
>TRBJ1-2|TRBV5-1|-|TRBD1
TGCGCCAGCAGCCGGGACAGCTCGTCCCTTGCTGATGGCTACACCTTC
CASSRDSSSLADGYTF
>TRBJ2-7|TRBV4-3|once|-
TGCGCCAGCAGCGCCCTAGTTTCGGGGGATAACGAGCAGTACTTC
CASSALVSGDNEQYF
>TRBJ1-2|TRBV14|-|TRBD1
TGTGCCAGCAGCCAAGACCGCAGGGGGATAAGGAATGGCTACACCTTC
CASSQDRRGIRNGYTF
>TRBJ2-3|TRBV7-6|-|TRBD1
TGTGCCAGCAGCTTAGACAGGGGTACAGATACGCAGTATTTT
CASSLDRGTDTQYF
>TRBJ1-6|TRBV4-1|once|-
TGCGCCAGCAGCCAAAAGACGGGAACAGTTAATTCACCCCTCCACTTT
CASSQKTGTVNSPLHF
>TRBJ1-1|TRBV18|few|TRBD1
TGTGCCAGCTCACCACTAACAGGGGGGATGAACACTGAAGCTTTCTTT
CASSPLTGGMNTEAFF
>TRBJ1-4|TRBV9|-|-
TGTGCCAGCAGCGTAGGTATCTCCTCAACTAATGAAAAACTGTTTTTT
CASSVGISSTNEKLFF
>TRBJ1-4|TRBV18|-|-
TGTGCCAGCTCATCTGCCGTAAGACAGCTTAGTGAAAAACTGTTTTTT
CASSSAVRQLSEKLFF
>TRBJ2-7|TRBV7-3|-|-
TGTGCCAGCAGCTTAGGCCTCGGACAGCCCTACGAGCAGTACTTC
CASSLGLGQPYEQYF
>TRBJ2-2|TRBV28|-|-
TGTGCCAGCAGAAGGACACCGAACACCGGGGAGCTGTTTTTT
CASRRTPNTGELFF
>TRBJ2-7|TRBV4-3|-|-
TGCGCCAGCAGCCAAGATACAGAGATCTACGAGCAGTACTTC
CASSQDTEIYEQYF
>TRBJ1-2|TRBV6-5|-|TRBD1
TGTGCCAGCAGTTCGGGACAGAGGGGCTACACCTTC
CASSSGQRGYTF
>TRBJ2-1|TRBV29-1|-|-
TGCAGCGTTGAAGGGTTCCAGCGGATCTCCTACAATGAGCAGTTCTTC
CSVEGFQRISYNEQFF
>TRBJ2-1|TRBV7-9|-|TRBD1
TGTGCCAGCAGCTTAGGGGCAGGGGGCGACTACAATGAGCAGTTCTTC
CASSLGAGGDYNEQFF
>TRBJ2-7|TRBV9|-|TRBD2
TGTGCCAGCAGCGTGACAGCGGGGTACGAGCAGTACTTC
CASSVTAGYEQYF
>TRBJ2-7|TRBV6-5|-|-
TGTGCCAGCAGTGCAACAGGTTACGAGCAGTACTTC
CASSATGYEQYF
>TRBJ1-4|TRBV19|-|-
TGTGCCAGTAGTCCAACCTATGCTGGTGAAAAACTGTTTTTT
CASSPTYAGEKLFF